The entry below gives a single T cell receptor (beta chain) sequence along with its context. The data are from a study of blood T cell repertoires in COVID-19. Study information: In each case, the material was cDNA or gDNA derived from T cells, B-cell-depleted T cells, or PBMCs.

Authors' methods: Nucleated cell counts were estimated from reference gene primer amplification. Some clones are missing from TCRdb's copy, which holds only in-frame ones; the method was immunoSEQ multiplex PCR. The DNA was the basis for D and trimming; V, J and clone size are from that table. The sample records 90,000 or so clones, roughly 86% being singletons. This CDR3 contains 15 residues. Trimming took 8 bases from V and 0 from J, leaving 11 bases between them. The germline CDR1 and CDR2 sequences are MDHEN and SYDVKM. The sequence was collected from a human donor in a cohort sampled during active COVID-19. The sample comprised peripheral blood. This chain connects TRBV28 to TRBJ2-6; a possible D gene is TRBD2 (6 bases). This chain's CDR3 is CASRGGNSGANVLTF. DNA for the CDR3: TGTGCCAGCCGCGGCGGGAACTCTGGGGCCAACGTCCTGACTTTC.